The 9 T cell receptor beta chains below come from one sample, sequenced in a study of blood T cell repertoires in COVID-19. Data came from immunoSEQ multiplex PCR; TCRdb stores just in-frame clones and leaves some out. Here the sample spans roughly 100,000 clones, 70% to 85% being singletons. The sequenced material came from peripheral blood. These receptors originate from a man aged 70-80 years with acute or convalescent COVID-19.

The rearrangement uses TRBV3-1 (or the pseudogene TRBV3-2) and TRBJ1-2; possibly TRBD1 for D (5 bases). The V gene lost 4 bases and the J gene lost 3 bases, with 9 bases spanning the gap. Germline V CDR1 and CDR2: LGHDT, YNNKEL (reference sequence). This CDR3 contains 13 residues. The CDR3 coding sequence is TGTGCCAGCAGCCCGGGACTGTACTATGGCTACACCTTC. Residues: CASSPGLYYGYTF.

The chain carries TRBV18 and TRBJ2-5, with 7 positions matching TRBD1. With 3 bases clipped from V and 2 bases from J, the junction kept 9 bases outside the gene matches. Germline lookup yields CDR1 KGHSH and CDR2 LQKENI. This CDR3 contains 16 residues. The CDR3: CASSPRGTAAQETQYF. DNA for the CDR3: TGTGCCAGCTCACCGAGGGGGACAGCAGCACAAGAGACCCAGTACTTC.

The chain uses TRBV9 and TRBJ1-3, with TRBD1 matching 9 bases. The V gene's germline CDR1 is SGDLS and CDR2 YYNGEE. CDR3 length equals 14 residues. The junction had 5 bases not matched to a gene; V was cut back by 2 bases and J by 8 bases. The CDR3 DNA reads as TGTGCCAGCAGCGTTGACAGGGGGATCGACACCATATATTTT. Translation gives CASSVDRGIDTIYF.

This chain links TRBV11-1 with TRBJ1-2, with TRBD1 matching over 12 bases. CDR3 length equals 15 residues. V gave up 5 bases and J gave up 7 bases; unmatched junction bases: 8. The germline gives CDR1 SGHAT, CDR2 FQDESV (reference sequence). CDR3 coding DNA: TGTGCCAGCAGCGGCGGGACAGGGGGCGTTGGTGGCTACACCTTC. Translating it yields CASSGGTGGVGGYTF.

This clone was observed a few times. CDR3 loop: CASSPGQGKANYGYTF. For the CDR3, the DNA is TGTGCCAGCTCACCGGGACAGGGGAAAGCTAACTATGGCTACACCTTC. The gene calls are TRBV18 and TRBJ1-2; 10 nucleotides match TRBD1. The CDR3 length is 16 residues. Per germline, CDR1 KGHSH and CDR2 LQKENI. J gave up 0 bases and V 3 bases, and 4 bases lay outside the gene matches.

This chain joins TRBV30 and TRBJ1-5; D may be TRBD1 (5 bases). Germline CDR1 reads GTSNPN; CDR2 reads SVGIG (reference sequence). This CDR3 comprises 13 residues. The ends were cut back, 3 bases at V and 5 bases at J, with 11 bases in the middle. The CDR3 coding sequence is TGTGCCTGGAGGGGGGGAGGCGATCAGCCCCAGCATTTT. It yields the protein CAWRGGGDQPQHF.

This clone has just a few counts. This chain links TRBV6-1 with TRBJ1-2; 7 nucleotides line up with TRBD1. This CDR3 is 13 amino acids long. Germline V gene data show CDR1 as MNHNS and CDR2 as SASEGT. Trimming cost V 3 bases and J 7 bases; bases outside gene matches: 5. CDR3 sequence (DNA): TGTGCCAGCAGTGACAGGGGGGTATCTGGCTACACCTTC. Its protein is CASSDRGVSGYTF.

This clone was seen a handful of times. The chain links TRBV7-6 to TRBJ2-7; the match to TRBD2 covers 12 bases. Looked up from germline, CDR1 is SGHVS and CDR2 is FNYEAQ. Trimming took 5 bases from V and 6 from J; bases not matched to a gene: 8. The CDR3 spans 15 residues. CDR3 protein: CASSGLAGSFGEQYF. The CDR3 nucleotides read TGTGCCAGCAGCGGACTAGCGGGATCGTTTGGCGAGCAGTACTTC. Drawing the rest from reference TRBV7-6 and TRBJ2-7, the complete variable domain is GAGVSQSPRYKVTKRGQDVALRCDPISGHVSLYWYRQALGQGPEFLTYFNYEAQQDKSGLPNDRFSAERPEGSISTLTIQRTEQRDSAMYRCASSGLAGSFGEQYFGPGTRLTVT.

Note on this clone: An end of the junction differs from the germline gene, which may be a read error. As DNA, the CDR3 is TGTGCCACCAGTGATGGGGGGGGCAAACAGCCCCAGCATTTT. Encoded protein: CATSDGGGKQPQHF. This chain links TRBV24-1 with TRBJ1-5; possibly TRBD1 for D (6 bases). Germline V gives CDR1 KGHDR, CDR2 SFDVKD. The CDR3 runs to 14 residues.